The 31 T cell receptor beta chains below all came from one sample that was sequenced in a study of cytomegalovirus exposure and HLA in healthy donors. PCR was performed using 60 Vbeta and 13 Jbeta primers. The protocol was immunoSEQ multiplex PCR, while the TCRdb copy is restricted to in-frame clones and leaves out a portion. The sample lists about 210,000 clones, under 85% occurring once. The specimen was PBMCs. Every receptor here comes from a woman between 50 and 59 years old in good health and CMV-seropositive.

The chain has TRBV18 and TRBJ2-7, with 7 positions matching TRBD2. Germline lookup yields CDR1 KGHSH and CDR2 LQKENI. There are 16 residues in the CDR3. Trimming removed 0 bases from V and 4 bases from J; junction bases left unmatched: 9. The CDR3 region has the DNA TGTGCCAGCTCACCACCTTTCAGGGAGGGTCCTTACGAGCAGTACTTC. It yields the protein CASSPPFREGPYEQYF.

The V gene is TRBV7-6, the J gene TRBJ2-5; 7 nucleotides align to TRBD1. The V gene end was trimmed by 1 base and the J gene end by 5 bases; junction bases not matched to a gene: 4. Germline CDR1 and CDR2: SGHVS and FNYEAQ. The CDR3 sequence is 14 residues long. CDR3 amino acids: CASSLVVRGETQYF. The DNA for the CDR3 is TGTGCCAGCAGCTTAGTGGTCAGGGGGGAGACCCAGTACTTC. The full variable domain, in which reference TRBV7-6 and TRBJ2-5 provide the parts outside the CDR3, is GAGVSQSPRYKVTKRGQDVALRCDPISGHVSLYWYRQALGQGPEFLTYFNYEAQQDKSGLPNDRFSAERPEGSISTLTIQRTEQRDSAMYRCASSLVVRGETQYFGPGTRLLVL.

This clone is a singleton in its sample. The chain recombines TRBV5-8 with TRBJ1-1; 8 bases line up with TRBD1. After removal of 0 bases from V and 11 bases from J, the junction contained 9 bases not matched to a gene. Germline-derived CDR1 and CDR2 are SGHTS and YDEGEE. The CDR3 contains 14 residues. In nucleotides, the CDR3 is TGTGCCAGCAGCTTGGCAGGCAGGGGGCGCGTGGCTTTCTTT. Its translation: CASSLAGRGRVAFF.

The chain uses TRBV6-6 and TRBJ2-2; 7 nucleotides agree with TRBD2. The ends lost 5 bases at V and 5 bases at J; junction bases unmatched: 8. Germline V lookup: CDR1 MNHNY, CDR2 SVGAGI (reference sequence). The CDR3 loop spans 15 amino acids. This chain's CDR3 is CASSVGGGLTGELFF. CDR3 bases: TGTGCCAGCAGTGTAGGCGGGGGTCTGACCGGGGAGCTGTTTTTT.

The V gene is TRBV6-5, the J gene TRBJ1-6; 10 positions agree with TRBD1. Germline V lookup: CDR1 MNHEY, CDR2 SVGAGI. Germline trimming cut 5 bases from V and 7 bases from J; bases unmatched to any gene: 5. The CDR3 has 15 residues. The CDR3 DNA is TGTGCCAGCAGTGCTCGGACAGGGGGAAATTCACCCCTCCACTTT. The encoded protein is CASSARTGGNSPLHF.

The V call is TRBV5-5, the J call TRBJ2-7, with D tentatively TRBD2 (5 bases). The CDR3 runs 16 residues. V was cut by 3 bases and J by 3 bases, with 19 bases left in between. Per germline, CDR1 SGHKS and CDR2 YYEKEE (reference sequence). The CDR3 bases are TGTGCCAGCAGCTCCCCCCTATGGCGGAGGAGCTACGAGCAGTACTTC. Translating gives CASSSPLWRRSYEQYF.

The chain has TRBV7-2 and TRBJ2-7; possible D gene TRBD1, 5 bases. V lost 0 bases, J lost 6 bases, and 18 bases lay in between. Germline CDR1 reads SGHTA; CDR2 reads FQGNSA. The CDR3 is made up of 16 amino acids. The CDR3 nucleotides read TGTGCCAGCAGCTTAGCGGCGTCAGGGATTCACCGCGAGCAGTACTTC. It specifies CASSLAASGIHREQYF.

This chain joins TRBV7-9 and TRBJ2-3; 7 bases agree with TRBD2. V trimming: 0 bases; J trimming: 11 bases; junction bases outside the gene matches: 5. The CDR3 loop spans 13 amino acids. Germline assignment: CDR1 SEHNR and CDR2 FQNEAQ (reference sequence). The CDR3 DNA follows: TGTGCCAGCAGCTTAGCGGGGCTAGCGGAGCAGTATTTT. Residues: CASSLAGLAEQYF.

V gene TRBV28 combines with J gene TRBJ2-1; TRBD1 agrees at 7 bases. The CDR3 contains 19 residues. Trimming removed 8 bases from V and 1 base from J; junction bases left unmatched: 20. CDR1 is MDHEN and CDR2 is SYDVKM in the germline V gene. This CDR3 reads CASLLTGTEGGRSYNEQFF. The CDR3 DNA follows: TGTGCCAGCTTACTTACCGGGACAGAGGGCGGAAGGTCCTACAATGAGCAGTTCTTC.

The chain has TRBV19 and TRBJ1-2; D remains ambiguous. V was shortened by 5 bases and J by 0 bases, with 7 bases between the two germline ends. Germline-derived CDR1 and CDR2 are LNHDA and SQIVND (reference sequence). CDR3 length equals 13 residues. This CDR3 is CASSFIPNYGYTF. The CDR3 DNA reads as TGTGCCAGTAGTTTTATCCCTAACTATGGCTACACCTTC.

The V and J genes are TRBV7-9 and TRBJ1-1; 9 bases match TRBD1. Unmatched junction bases numbered 12, after V lost 1 base and J lost 3 bases. Looked up from germline, CDR1 is SEHNR and CDR2 is FQNEAQ (reference sequence). This CDR3 contains 18 residues. As DNA, the CDR3 is TGTGCCAGCAGCTTAGGCGACAGGGGGTGGGGAGTGGACACTGAAGCTTTCTTT. It specifies CASSLGDRGWGVDTEAFF.

The rearrangement uses TRBV6-1 and TRBJ1-6; TRBD1 is a possible D gene (6 bases). The CDR3 is 13 residues long. V was pared by 7 bases and J by 8 bases, with 12 bases between. Germline assignment: CDR1 MNHNS and CDR2 SASEGT. DNA of the CDR3: TGTGCCAGCACCACACAGGGTTATTCACCCCTCCACTTT. It is translated as CASTTQGYSPLHF.

The chain has TRBV19 and TRBJ1-2, with 8 positions matching TRBD1. V shed 5 bases, J shed 5 bases, and the junction held 7 bases outside the gene matches. The CDR3 is 14 residues long. CDR1 is LNHDA, CDR2 SQIVND, per germline (reference sequence). The CDR3 nucleotides are TGTGCCAGTAGTCCCCGGACAGGGCTTTATGGCTACACCTTC. Amino acid sequence: CASSPRTGLYGYTF.

V and J are TRBV7-2 and TRBJ1-2, with no clear D. CDR3 length equals 15 residues. Germline CDR1 is SGHTA and CDR2 is FQGNSA. Trimming stripped 2 bases from V and 8 bases from J, with 18 bases between. Here the CDR3 reads CASSLLSGGRPGYTF. CDR3 sequence (DNA): TGTGCCAGCAGCTTATTGTCGGGAGGCCGACCGGGCTACACCTTC.

This chain uses TRBV2 with TRBJ1-2; 8 bases map to TRBD1. The CDR3 contains 13 residues. Germline assignment: CDR1 SNHLY and CDR2 FYNNEI. The V segment lost 6 bases and the J segment 6 bases; nucleotides outside the gene matches: 6. CDR3 sequence (DNA): TGTGCCAGCAGGAGGGGACAGGCGAATGGCTACACCTTC. It yields the protein CASRRGQANGYTF.

The chain links TRBV5-1 to TRBJ2-2; 9 nucleotides line up with TRBD2. The CDR3 spans 15 residues. CDR1 and CDR2 (germline): SGHRS, YFSETQ. Trimming removed 0 bases from V and 6 bases from J; junction bases left unmatched: 3. CDR3 amino acids: CASSLVAGGPGELFF. The CDR3 bases are TGCGCCAGCAGCTTGGTGGCGGGAGGGCCCGGGGAGCTGTTTTTT.

V is TRBV4-2 and J is TRBJ2-3, with 10 bases fitting TRBD2. The CDR3 runs to 17 residues. J was trimmed by 2 bases and V by 2 bases; bases with no gene match: 7. Germline assignment: CDR1 LGHNA and CDR2 YNFKEQ. The CDR3 DNA reads as TGTGCCAGCAGCCAACGCCCACTAGCGGGGACCACAGATACGCAGTATTTT. This sequence encodes CASSQRPLAGTTDTQYF.

The genes are TRBV7-7 and TRBJ2-1; TRBD1 matches at 7 bases. Trimming removed 5 bases from V and 0 bases from J; junction bases left unmatched: 7. The CDR3 consists of 16 residues. Germline CDR1 is SSHAT and CDR2 is FNYEAQ (reference sequence). In DNA form, the CDR3 reads TGTGCCAGCAGCCTCCGGACAGGATTCTCCTACAATGAGCAGTTCTTC. This encodes CASSLRTGFSYNEQFF.

The V and J genes are TRBV28 and TRBJ1-5; D gene unclear. The V and J ends lost 8 bases and 6 bases respectively, with 17 bases between them. Germline V gene data show CDR1 as MDHEN and CDR2 as SYDVKM. This CDR3 is built from 14 residues. The DNA of the CDR3 is TGTGCCAGCGGTCTCTGGGTTGGGAGTCAGCCCCAGCATTTT. Its protein product is CASGLWVGSQPQHF.

Concerning this clone: The junction does not match germline at one end; this may be a read error. The chain is built from TRBV19 and TRBJ2-2; the D gene is possibly TRBD2 (6 bases). This CDR3 comprises 17 residues. Per germline, CDR1 LNHDA and CDR2 SQIVND (reference sequence). The CDR3 here is CASSPHVTGVSTEELFF. The CDR3 DNA is TGTGCCAGTAGTCCCCATGTAACGGGGGTAAGCACCGAGGAGCTGTTTTTT.

The chain couples TRBV5-1 to TRBJ2-1; no clear D gene. Between the trimmed V and J ends, which lost 5 bases and 0 bases, there was a span of 12 bases. The germline V gene has CDR1 SGHRS and CDR2 YFSETQ. This CDR3 contains 15 residues. The CDR3 sequence: CASSTTSSSYNEQFF. In nucleotides, the CDR3 is TGCGCCAGCAGTACTACATCGAGCTCCTACAATGAGCAGTTCTTC.

The chain is built from TRBV29-1 and TRBJ2-7; 7 bases are shared with TRBD1. CDR3 length equals 14 residues. V was clipped by 7 bases and J by 3 bases; unmatched bases: 12. In germline, CDR1 is SQVTM, CDR2 ANQGSEA. The CDR3 spells CSATPWAGGYEQYF. The CDR3 DNA reads TGCAGCGCCACCCCCTGGGCAGGGGGCTACGAGCAGTACTTC.

The V gene is TRBV6-5, the J gene TRBJ2-7; D is possibly TRBD1 (5 bases). This CDR3 has 15 amino acids. Germline CDR1 is MNHEY and CDR2 is SVGAGI. Between the trimmed V and J ends, which lost 6 bases and 3 bases, there was a span of 18 bases. In nucleotides, the CDR3 is TGTGCCAGCAGGAGCAGGGTCCAGGGTGACTACGAGCAGTACTTC. Its translation: CASRSRVQGDYEQYF.

Turning to this clone: Since the CDR3 does not end with the conserved phenylalanine or tryptophan, this likely comes from a read error. The DNA is omitted, as the CDR3 cannot be located on it reliably, and the CDR3 follows TCRdb's listing. This chain connects TRBV7-9 to TRBJ2-3; TRBD1, as called in the table, went unchecked against the DNA. The CDR3 has 12 residues if both end residues are counted. The germline V gene has CDR1 SEHNR and CDR2 FQNEAQ (reference sequence). CDR3 protein: CASSTGGGQASA.

The chain links TRBV7-9 to TRBJ2-1; 11 bases match TRBD1. The CDR3 has 15 residues. J gave up 10 bases and V 5 bases, and 10 bases lay outside the gene matches. In germline, CDR1 is SEHNR, CDR2 FQNEAQ (reference sequence). The CDR3 reads CASSLDRGRGSEQFF. The DNA for the CDR3 is TGTGCCAGCAGCCTGGACAGGGGGCGCGGCAGCGAGCAGTTCTTC.

The chain's CDR3 is CASSKGVAGVYEQYF. The CDR3 region has the DNA TGTGCCAGCAGCAAAGGGGTAGCGGGGGTCTACGAGCAGTACTTC. V gene TRBV7-2 combines with J gene TRBJ2-7; TRBD2 agrees at 9 bases. The CDR3 has 15 amino acids. CDR1 and CDR2 from the germline V gene are SGHTA and FQGNSA. With 5 bases clipped from V and 3 bases from J, the junction kept 8 bases outside the gene matches.

This rearrangement joins TRBV27 to TRBJ2-3, with unresolved D. The CDR3 has 14 residues. Germline values: CDR1 MNHEY, CDR2 SMNVEV (reference sequence). The V gene lost 1 base and the J gene lost 1 base, with 6 bases spanning the gap. As DNA, the CDR3 is TGTGCCAGCAGTTTATGGTCGGGCACAGATACGCAGTATTTT. Its translation: CASSLWSGTDTQYF.

The J gene is TRBJ2-5, the V gene TRBV5-1; 10 positions agree with TRBD2. The V gene end was trimmed by 3 bases and the J gene end by 4 bases; junction bases not matched to a gene: 6. The CDR3 runs 15 residues. Looked up from germline, CDR1 is SGHRS and CDR2 is YFSETQ. The CDR3 here is CASSYGTSDPETQYF. In nucleotides, the CDR3 is TGCGCCAGCAGCTACGGGACTAGCGATCCAGAGACCCAGTACTTC.

This clone was found once. This chain links TRBV28 with TRBJ2-7; TRBD2 matches at 14 bases. The V gene end was trimmed by 2 bases and the J gene end by 2 bases; junction bases not matched to a gene: 8. Looked up from germline, CDR1 is MDHEN and CDR2 is SYDVKM. The length of the CDR3 is 18 residues. The CDR3 DNA reads as TGTGCCAGCAGTTTAGGGACTAGCGGGGGAACTACTACCTACGAGCAGTACTTC. It specifies CASSLGTSGGTTTYEQYF.

V and J are TRBV18 and TRBJ2-6, with 9 bases aligning to TRBD1. The CDR3 totals 19 residues. The junction had 12 bases not matched to a gene; V was cut back by 4 bases and J by 2 bases. Germline loops: CDR1 KGHSH, CDR2 LQKENI. The CDR3 DNA follows: TGTGCCAGCTCACGTCTACTGGGGACAGGGAACGCTGGGGCCAACGTCCTGACTTTC. It specifies CASSRLLGTGNAGANVLTF.

This sequence joins TRBV14 and TRBJ1-1; no clear D gene. The CDR3 is made up of 17 amino acids. V was clipped by 0 bases and J by 0 bases, with 14 bases between them. CDR1 is SGHDN and CDR2 is FVKESK in the germline V gene. The CDR3 DNA is TGTGCCAGCAGCCAAGAATTGGGCGAAACCATGAACACTGAAGCTTTCTTT. Residues: CASSQELGETMNTEAFF.